These 21 T cell receptor beta chains originate from one sample sequenced in a study of blood T cell repertoires in COVID-19. Libraries were prepared by immunoSEQ multiplex PCR; TCRdb keeps only in-frame clonotypes and omits some of them. The sample shows 55,000 to 70,000 clones, roughly 80% of them seen only once. Sequences were obtained from peripheral blood. The source is a human donor in a cohort sampled during active COVID-19.

This rearrangement joins TRBV4-1 to TRBJ2-3; TRBD2 matches at 8 bases. The germline gives CDR1 MGHRA, CDR2 YSYEKL. V was clipped by 3 bases and J by 2 bases; unmatched bases: 7. This CDR3 region has 16 residues. CDR3 nucleotide sequence: TGCGCCAGCAGCCAGCCCATCGGGAGGGCCACAGATACGCAGTATTTT. Residues: CASSQPIGRATDTQYF.

The J gene is TRBJ2-1, the V gene TRBV29-1; TRBD2 might be the D (6 bases). The germline V gene has CDR1 SQVTM and CDR2 ANQGSEA. The CDR3 consists of 14 residues. Trimming left V 2 bases short and J 6 bases short, with 14 bases between. The CDR3 nucleotides are TGCAGCGTTGAAAGGCCTAGCGTGCCCAATGAGCAGTTCTTC. This gives the protein CSVERPSVPNEQFF.

This sequence joins TRBV28 and TRBJ2-7; the D is unclear. This CDR3 spans 12 amino acids. Germline loops: CDR1 MDHEN, CDR2 SYDVKM. The V gene lost 6 bases and the J gene lost 6 bases, with 12 bases spanning the gap. For the CDR3, the DNA is TGTGCCAGCAGACAGACGGCTTTCGAGCAGTACTTC. Its translation: CASRQTAFEQYF. Complete variable domain (other parts from reference TRBV28 and TRBJ2-7): DVKVTQSSRYLVKRTGEKVFLECVQDMDHENMFWYRQDPGLGLRLIYFSYDVKMKEKGDIPEGYSVSREKKERFSLILESASTNQTSMYLCASRQTAFEQYFGPGTRLTVT.

V usage is TRBV9 and J usage is TRBJ2-3; 9 nucleotides match TRBD1. Losses at the gene ends were 3 bases for V and 2 bases for J; bases not matched to a gene: 4. Germline CDR1 and CDR2: SGDLS and YYNGEE. The CDR3 runs 15 residues. CDR3 loop: CASSAGQGYTDTQYF. DNA for the CDR3: TGTGCCAGCAGCGCTGGACAGGGGTACACAGATACGCAGTATTTT.

The chain links TRBV15 to TRBJ2-3; 7 nucleotides align to TRBD1. From germline, CDR1 is LNHNV and CDR2 YYDKDF (reference sequence). Trimming removed 0 bases from V and 6 bases from J; junction bases left unmatched: 18. The CDR3 is 19 residues long. The CDR3 is CATSRDLLRARQGRDTQYF. DNA of the CDR3: TGTGCCACCAGCAGAGATCTTCTGCGGGCCCGACAGGGTAGGGATACGCAGTATTTT.

This clone appeared a few times. J is TRBJ1-5 and V is TRBV7-8; the D is unclear. The V and J ends lost 3 bases and 1 base respectively, with 10 bases between them. Germline V gives CDR1 SGHVS, CDR2 FQNEAQ. The CDR3 is made up of 15 amino acids. CDR3 nucleotide sequence: TGTGCCAGCAGCTTTAGCGGGCAGAGCAATCAGCCCCAGCATTTT. This gives the protein CASSFSGQSNQPQHF.

The chain recombines TRBV7-9 with TRBJ1-1, with TRBD1 matching over 8 bases. Germline CDR1 and CDR2: SEHNR and FQNEAQ (reference sequence). Germline trimming cut 3 bases from V and 6 bases from J; bases unmatched to any gene: 6. The CDR3 totals 14 residues. The CDR3 reads CASSFQGASAEAFF. Written as DNA, the CDR3 is TGTGCCAGCAGCTTTCAGGGGGCAAGCGCTGAAGCTTTCTTT.

The chain couples TRBV6-2 or TRBV6-3 to TRBJ2-7; D is perhaps TRBD1 (6 bases). The CDR3 is 16 residues long. CDR1 is MNHEY, CDR2 SVGEGT, per germline. Deletions cut 3 bases from V and 2 bases from J, with 17 bases between. CDR3 bases: TGTGCCAGCAGTTATTCCGGACAGAGAGATCCCTACGAGCAGTACTTC. Translating gives CASSYSGQRDPYEQYF.

The chain combines TRBV5-1 with TRBJ2-7; 15 bases fit TRBD2. Germline CDR1 is SGHRS and CDR2 is YFSETQ. The CDR3 is made up of 14 amino acids. V dropped 4 bases and J dropped 6; count of bases not matched to a gene: 2. The DNA of the CDR3 is TGCGCCAGCAGCCCGGGACTAGCGGGAGGCGAGCAGTACTTC. It yields the protein CASSPGLAGGEQYF.

The genes are TRBV19 and TRBJ2-1; 12 bases are a match to TRBD2. Germline trimming cut 5 bases from V and 7 bases from J; bases unmatched to any gene: 9. The CDR3 consists of 16 residues. Looked up from germline, CDR1 is LNHDA and CDR2 is SQIVND (reference sequence). The CDR3 DNA sequence: TGTGCCAGTAGTCCTCGACTAGCGGGGGCCTTTAATGAGCAGTTCTTC. This encodes CASSPRLAGAFNEQFF.

This clone appeared many times. The rearrangement uses TRBV5-1 and TRBJ1-1, with D perhaps TRBD1 (6 bases). Germline V gene lookup returns CDR1 SGHRS and CDR2 YFSETQ. This CDR3 is 14 amino acids long. Trimming stripped 4 bases from V and 2 bases from J, with 12 bases between. CDR3 DNA sequence: TGCGCCAGCAGCCCGGGGGGCAGAAACACTGAAGCTTTCTTT. This codes for CASSPGGRNTEAFF.

This clone showed up just a few times. As DNA, the CDR3 is TGTGCCAGCAGTTTCAAGCGGACTTATAGCGCGCAGTACTTC. Its translation is CASSFKRTYSAQYF. The rearrangement links TRBV28 to TRBJ2-7, with D tentatively TRBD2 (5 bases). Germline V gives CDR1 MDHEN, CDR2 SYDVKM. The CDR3 has 14 amino acids. Trimming removed 3 bases at V and 9 bases at J, with 18 bases between.

This chain connects TRBV2 to TRBJ2-1; 8 positions match TRBD2. V lost 4 bases and J lost 11; bases outside the gene matches: 4. The CDR3 spans 12 residues. Germline V gene data show CDR1 as SNHLY and CDR2 as FYNNEI. The CDR3 DNA follows: TGTGCCAGCAGTGGGACTAGCTACAAGCAGTTCTTC. Translated: CASSGTSYKQFF. Using reference TRBV2 and TRBJ2-1 for the parts outside the CDR3, the full variable domain is EPEVTQTPSHQVTQMGQEVILRCVPISNHLYFYWYRQILGQKVEFLVSFYNNEISEKSEIFDDQFSVERPDGSNFTLKIRSTKLEDSAMYFCASSGTSYKQFFGPGTRLTVL.

The chain joins TRBV21-1 to TRBJ2-7; TRBD1 is taken as the D call from the table, unchecked against the DNA. TRBV21-1 is listed as a pseudogene. This CDR3 is 17 amino acids long. Here the CDR3 reads CASSRVEHRPSSYEQYF. In nucleotides, the CDR3 is TGTGCCAGCAGCCGCGTAGAACACAGGCCCAGCTCCTACGAGCAGTACTTC.

The CDR3 spells CASSLTGSEETQYF. For the CDR3, the DNA is TGTGCCAGCAGCCTGACAGGGTCCGAAGAGACCCAGTACTTC. The J gene is TRBJ2-5, the V gene TRBV5-4; 7 bases line up with TRBD1. The germline CDR1 and CDR2 sequences are SGHNT and YYREEE (reference sequence). The CDR3 loop spans 14 amino acids. The J segment lost 3 bases and the V segment lost 4 bases, leaving 6 bases of the junction unmatched.

The rearrangement links TRBV7-2 to TRBJ1-4; unclear D gene. V dropped 2 bases and J dropped 1 base, with 5 bases sitting between them. CDR3 length: 14 amino acids. Germline CDR1 SGHTA, CDR2 FQGNSA. The CDR3 region has the DNA TGTGCCAGCAGCTTAACGGGAACTAATGAAAAACTGTTTTTT. It codes for CASSLTGTNEKLFF. The full variable domain, completed using reference TRBV7-2 and TRBJ1-4, is GAGVSQSPSNKVTEKGKDVELRCDPISGHTALYWYRQSLGQGLEFLIYFQGNSAPDKSGLPSDRFSAERTGGSVSTLTIQRTQQEDSAVYLCASSLTGTNEKLFFGSGTQLSVL.

V gene TRBV14 combines with J gene TRBJ1-1; a possible D gene is TRBD1 (5 bases). The CDR3 consists of 13 residues. V shed 6 bases and J shed 4 bases, with 12 bases lying between them. Per the germline V gene, CDR1 is SGHDN and CDR2 is FVKESK. CDR3 region: CASSPGGTTEAFF. The CDR3, as DNA: TGTGCCAGCAGTCCGGGGGGGACCACTGAAGCTTTCTTT.

The chain employs TRBV18 and TRBJ2-7, with D unclear. In germline, CDR1 is KGHSH, CDR2 LQKENI. Trimming took off 2 bases at V and 3 bases at J, with 5 bases between the two ends. There are 12 residues in the CDR3. In DNA form, the CDR3 reads TGTGCCAGCTCACCAGGCGGCTACGAGCAGTACTTC. Encoded protein: CASSPGGYEQYF. Full variable domain (rest looked up from reference TRBV18 and TRBJ2-7): NAGVMQNPRHLVRRRGQEARLRCSPMKGHSHVYWYRQLPEEGLKFMVYLQKENIIDESGMPKERFSAEFPKEGPSILRIQQVVRGDSAAYFCASSPGGYEQYFGPGTRLTVT.

V gene TRBV4-1 combines with J gene TRBJ1-6; 7 nucleotides agree with TRBD1. Looked up from germline, CDR1 is MGHRA and CDR2 is YSYEKL. This CDR3 has 15 residues. Germline trimming cut 1 base from V and 10 bases from J; bases unmatched to any gene: 7. This CDR3 is CASSQAETGVSPLHF. Here the CDR3 DNA reads TGCGCCAGCAGCCAAGCTGAAACAGGGGTATCACCCCTCCACTTT.

This chain links TRBV2 with TRBJ2-3, with TRBD2 matching 12 bases. The CDR3 covers 19 residues. Germline V lookup: CDR1 SNHLY, CDR2 FYNNEI. V lost 2 bases, J lost 4 bases, and 13 bases stayed unmatched. The DNA of the CDR3 is TGTGCCAGCAGTGAAACGACTAGCGGGAGTTTCGTTGGGCCAGATACGCAGTATTTT. Its translation: CASSETTSGSFVGPDTQYF.

The chain has TRBV10-1 and TRBJ2-2, with 8 positions matching TRBD1. The CDR3 runs to 15 residues. Germline loops: CDR1 WNHNN, CDR2 SYGVQD (reference sequence). Germline trimming cut 5 bases from V and 4 bases from J; bases unmatched to any gene: 6. The CDR3 coding sequence is TGCGCCAGCAGTACAACAGGGGGAGGCACCGGGGAGCTGTTTTTT. Encoded protein: CASSTTGGGTGELFF.